The subject of this entry is one TCR beta chain. This sample is drawn from a study of technical replicates of blood from a few donors. Method: immunoSEQ multiplex PCR; TCRdb's copy keeps in-frame clones and lacks some. In the table there are tens of thousands of clones, about 95% of which are singletons. Unmatched junction bases numbered 3, after V lost 5 bases and J lost 1 base. This CDR3 has 15 residues. Looked up from germline, CDR1 is SNHLY and CDR2 is FYNNEI. Sequencing input: T cells isolated from PBMCs. The chain is built from TRBV2 and TRBJ2-2, with 8 bases fitting TRBD2. This receptor was obtained from a human donor in good health. The CDR3 DNA reads TGTGCCAGCAGTATCACTAGCGGGAACACCGGGGAGCTGTTTTTT. Its translation is CASSITSGNTGELFF.